This TCR beta chain was recorded in a study of blood T cell repertoires in COVID-19. The CDR3 spans 15 residues. After removal of 7 bases from V and 2 bases from J, the junction contained 7 bases not matched to a gene. Germline loops: CDR1 LNHDA, CDR2 SQIVND (reference sequence). In the original analysis: Amplification of reference gene primers provided the estimated nucleated cell counts. Libraries were prepared by immunoSEQ multiplex PCR; TCRdb keeps only in-frame clonotypes and omits some of them. V, J and clone size reflect that table, while D and trimming were determined from the DNA. The sample shows under 300,000 clones, about 88% of them seen only once.

The sample comprised peripheral blood. The receptor was derived from a woman between 35 and 50 years old who had recovered from COVID-19. This sequence joins TRBV19 and TRBJ2-1, with 8 bases lining up with TRBD1. CDR3 amino acids: CASTLQGGPYNEQFF. The CDR3 DNA sequence: TGTGCCAGTACCCTACAGGGGGGACCCTACAATGAGCAGTTCTTC.